There are many counts of the clone carrying this T cell receptor beta chain. Time point in this sample: sample taken at primary tumor resection. TCRdb passed the 5' RACE reads through MiXCR, listing each CDR3 protein once. The data hold about 39,000 distinct CDR3 sequences, with 2.5% to 3.5% observed a single time. This CDR3 region has 13 residues. Germline values: CDR1 MNHEY, CDR2 SVGEGT. The V end was cut by 5 bases, the J end by 4 bases, with 9 bases between. The data originate from a study of spatial heterogeneity in lung cancer. The clonotype was recovered from a male donor with early-stage non-small cell lung cancer. The sequencing used normal lung tissue next to the tumor, collected at surgery. The rearrangement uses TRBV6-2 or TRBV6-3 and TRBJ2-1, with D possibly TRBD1 on 6 matching bases. The CDR3 nucleotides are TGTGCCAGCAGTAGGGACAAATACAATGAGCAGTTCTTC. As protein: CASSRDKYNEQFF.